The table lists the clone carrying this T cell receptor beta chain with a few counts. With 7 bases removed from V and 1 base from J, the gap between germline ends came to 11 bases. The CDR3 contains 14 residues. Per germline, CDR1 ENHRY and CDR2 SYGVKD. The record originates from a study of T cells in Graves' hyperthyroidism and ophthalmopathy. Inclusion characteristics of ophthalmopathy patients comprised a Clinical Activity Score of at least 3, a NOSPECS grade of at least 4, and duration under 3 months. Lactation, pregnancy, other autoimmune disease or uncontrolled infection led to exclusion of patients. Regions amplified from RNA transcripts were the TCR beta CDR3 regions. A set of HTBI primers served as the primers for a first-round RT-PCR of the TCR CDR3. TCRdb re-derived calls from the multiplex PCR reads in MiXCR, one entry per CDR3 protein. Of almost 500,000 distinct CDR3 sequences in the sample, about 22% were seen once.

This sequence joins TRBV10-3 and TRBJ1-5; D possibly corresponds to TRBD1 (5 bases). Sequencing was carried out using blood. This TCR derives from a woman in her sixties or seventies with Graves' ophthalmopathy. CDR3 nucleotides: TGTGCCATCAAATCCGAGGGGAGCAATCAGCCCCAGCATTTT. Its protein is CAIKSEGSNQPQHF.